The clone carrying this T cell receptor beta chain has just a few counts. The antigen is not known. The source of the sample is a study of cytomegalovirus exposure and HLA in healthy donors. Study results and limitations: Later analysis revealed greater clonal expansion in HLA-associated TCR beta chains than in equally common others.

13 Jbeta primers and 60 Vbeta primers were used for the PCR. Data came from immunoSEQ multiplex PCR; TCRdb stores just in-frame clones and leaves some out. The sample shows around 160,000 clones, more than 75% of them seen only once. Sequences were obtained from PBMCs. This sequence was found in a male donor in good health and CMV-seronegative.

CDR3 residues: CASTQAGGTETQYF. The CDR3 nucleotides read TGTGCCAGCACCCAAGCGGGAGGAACGGAGACCCAGTACTTC. V usage is TRBV7-2 and J usage is TRBJ2-5; 9 bases align to TRBD2. Per the germline V gene, CDR1 is SGHTA and CDR2 is FQGNSA. The ends lost 7 bases at V and 5 bases at J; junction bases unmatched: 8. This CDR3 comprises 14 residues. The full variable domain, completed using reference TRBV7-2 and TRBJ2-5, is GAGVSQSPSNKVTEKGKDVELRCDPISGHTALYWYRQSLGQGLEFLIYFQGNSAPDKSGLPSDRFSAERTGGSVSTLTIQRTQQEDSAVYLCASTQAGGTETQYFGPGTRLLVL.